The following is a T cell receptor (beta chain) sequence with its context. Original processing notes: Reference gene primer amplification yielded estimated nucleated cell counts. Libraries were prepared by immunoSEQ multiplex PCR; TCRdb keeps only in-frame clonotypes and omits some of them. The DNA gave D and trimming, while V, J and clone size come from that table. Counted here are some 120,000 clones, roughly 86% occurring once; the ten biggest clones make up around 20%. The data originate from a study of blood T cell repertoires in COVID-19. On the study more broadly: The origin of the acute and convalescent COVID-19 samples was the United States, Italy and Spain. From T cells, B-cell-depleted T cells, or PBMCs came the material, which was cDNA or gDNA.

With V trimmed by 1 base and J by 9 bases, 7 bases remained unmatched. CDR1 and CDR2 (germline): SGDLS, YYNGEE. CDR3 length: 16 amino acids. V and J are TRBV9 and TRBJ2-1; 13 nucleotides match TRBD2. The receptor was isolated from a woman in her fifties or sixties who had recovered from COVID-19. Sequenced material: peripheral blood. The CDR3 bases are TGTGCCAGCAGCGTACGTACTAGCGGGGGGGCCGCTGAGCAGTTCTTC. Translating gives CASSVRTSGGAAEQFF.